The rows below give T cell receptor beta chains drawn from one sample of a study of OX40 agonist ivuxolimab in advanced cancers. Using immunoSEQ multiplex PCR, the repertoire was profiled, and TCRdb retains in-frame clones only, with some absent. The sample lists 77,000 or so clones; over 80% were seen once. This material consisted of CD4+ or CD8+ T cells sorted from blood, taken in a trial of the OX40 agonist ivuxolimab. The receptors derive from an adult with an advanced solid tumor such as melanoma, head and neck, liver or kidney cancer. Both conserved end residues are part of each CDR3. The D gene is left open where the match is weak. Some rows mark clone size as missing; the rest say once, few, many or name a class of expanded clone.

v_call	clone_size	d_call	j_call	cdr3_aa	cdr3_nt
TRBV19	once	.	TRBJ1-3	CASSPPGISGNTIYF	TGTGCCAGTAGTCCTCCGGGCATCTCTGGAAACACCATATATTTT
TRBV20-1	once	TRBD1	TRBJ1-2	CSAPQGPGYTF	TGCAGTGCTCCACAGGGGCCTGGCTACACCTTC
TRBV15	.	.	TRBJ1-1	CATSRDDPGSSSEAFF	TGTGCCACCAGCAGAGATGACCCAGGGAGTTCGTCTGAAGCTTTCTTT
TRBV11-3	.	TRBD1	TRBJ2-7	CASSWTGSYEQYF	TGTGCCAGCAGCTGGACAGGATCCTACGAGCAGTACTTC
TRBV30	once	.	TRBJ1-5	CAWDQGLKSNQPQHF	TGTGCCTGGGACCAGGGGTTAAAGAGCAATCAGCCCCAGCATTTT
TRBV5-4	.	.	TRBJ1-6	CASSLAGADNSPLHF	TGTGCCAGCAGCTTGGCCGGGGCAGATAATTCACCCCTCCACTTT
TRBV6-6	.	.	TRBJ2-5	CASSYGQYQETQYF	TGTGCCAGCAGTTACGGGCAGTACCAAGAGACCCAGTACTTC
TRBV21-1	.	.	TRBJ2-7	CASSKERRLNSSYEQYF	TGTGCCAGCAGCAAAGAGAGGAGACTTAACAGCTCCTACGAGCAGTACTTC
TRBV7-2	few	.	TRBJ2-2	CASSQEYRAGELFF	TGTGCCAGCAGCCAAGAATACCGAGCCGGGGAGCTGTTTTTT
TRBV30	once	.	TRBJ1-1	CAWSVSLANTEAFF	TGTGCCTGGAGTGTGAGTTTGGCAAACACTGAAGCTTTCTTT
TRBV19	.	.	TRBJ1-3	CASSATIGNTIYF	TGTGCCAGTAGTGCCACGATTGGAAACACCATATATTTT
TRBV5-1	.	.	TRBJ2-5	CASSAGNQETQYF	TGCGCCAGCAGCGCAGGGAACCAAGAGACCCAGTACTTC
TRBV6-1	.	.	TRBJ2-1	CASRAGDRREQFF	TGTGCCAGCAGAGCGGGCGATCGAAGGGAGCAGTTCTTC
TRBV18	.	.	TRBJ2-3	CATRGDLTDTQYF	TGTGCCACACGAGGGGACCTCACAGATACGCAGTATTTT
TRBV6-1	.	.	TRBJ1-4	CASSGNRVKLFF	TGTGCCAGCAGCGGGAACAGGGTAAAACTGTTTTTT
TRBV29-1	.	TRBD1	TRBJ1-4	CSETGLRKTVF	TGCAGCGAGACAGGGCTGAGAAAAACTGTTTTT
TRBV10-3	.	TRBD2	TRBJ2-1	CAISLVEAGSYNEQFF	TGTGCCATCAGTCTGGTTGAAGCGGGGTCCTACAATGAGCAGTTCTTC
TRBV6-1	.	TRBD2	TRBJ2-5	CASSEAGGASETQYF	TGTGCCAGCAGTGAAGCCGGGGGGGCGTCAGAGACCCAGTACTTC
TRBV9	few	TRBD1	TRBJ1-6	CASSPRTGANSPLHF	TGTGCCAGCAGCCCCAGGACAGGGGCCAATTCACCCCTCCACTTT
TRBV7-6	.	TRBD2	TRBJ2-2	CASSPSGRAYTGELFF	TGTGCCAGCAGCCCTAGCGGGAGGGCTTACACCGGGGAGCTGTTTTTT
TRBV19	.	.	TRBJ2-3	CASSIGSTYTQYF	TGTGCCAGTAGTATCGGGTCTACCTATACGCAGTATTTT
TRBV5-8	.	.	TRBJ2-7	CASRGGTEQYF	TGTGCCAGCAGAGGAGGGACCGAGCAGTACTTC
TRBV6-5	.	TRBD2	TRBJ2-3	CASSYQSGGTTDTQYF	TGTGCCAGCAGTTATCAAAGCGGGGGGACCACAGATACGCAGTATTTT
TRBV30	.	TRBD1	TRBJ1-2	CAWRPWDREGGYTF	TGTGCCTGGAGGCCGTGGGACAGGGAGGGAGGCTACACCTTC
TRBV18	.	TRBD1	TRBJ2-7	CASSPTGGRYEQYF	TGTGCCAGCTCACCAACAGGGGGTCGGTACGAGCAGTACTTC
TRBV19	.	TRBD1	TRBJ1-6	CASRRLGQDNSPLHF	TGTGCCAGTCGACGACTCGGACAGGATAATTCACCCCTCCACTTT
TRBV15	.	.	TRBJ2-7	CATSRDGSGQYF	TGTGCCACCAGCAGAGATGGATCGGGGCAGTACTTC
TRBV6-5	.	TRBD1	TRBJ1-5	CASSLGTGSPQPQHF	TGTGCCAGCAGCCTCGGGACAGGGTCCCCTCAGCCCCAGCATTTT
TRBV7-2	few	.	TRBJ2-2	CASSTNRGWTGELFF	TGTGCCAGCAGTACCAACCGGGGTTGGACCGGGGAGCTGTTTTTT
TRBV5-1	.	.	TRBJ1-2	CASNQGGYGYTF	TGCGCCAGCAACCAGGGTGGCTATGGCTACACCTTC
TRBV7-2	.	.	TRBJ1-2	CASSLSGANYGYTF	TGTGCCAGCAGCTTATCGGGGGCGAACTATGGCTACACCTTC
TRBV28	.	TRBD1	TRBJ2-7	CASSGPGTASYEQYF	TGTGCCAGCAGTGGGCCCGGGACAGCCTCCTACGAGCAGTACTTC
TRBV7-9	once	.	TRBJ1-2	CASSLGDYGYTF	TGTGCCAGCAGCTTAGGGGATTATGGCTACACCTTC
TRBV29-1	.	TRBD1	TRBJ2-1	CSVGTGGLGEQFF	TGCAGCGTCGGGACAGGGGGATTAGGTGAGCAGTTCTTC
TRBV11-2	once	.	TRBJ2-7	CASSLDRTAPYEQYF	TGTGCCAGCAGCTTAGATCGAACGGCCCCCTACGAGCAGTACTTC
TRBV4-1	.	.	TRBJ2-7	CASTEKTAGSSYEQYF	TGCGCCAGCACCGAAAAAACGGCAGGGTCCTCCTACGAGCAGTACTTC
TRBV6-1	.	TRBD2	TRBJ2-7	CASGKGLAYEQYF	TGTGCCAGCGGAAAGGGACTAGCCTACGAGCAGTACTTC
TRBV19	.	.	TRBJ2-5	CASKETQYF	TGTGCCAGCAAAGAGACCCAGTACTTC
TRBV6-5	.	.	TRBJ2-7	CASSRQATYEQYF	TGTGCCAGCAGCCGACAGGCCACCTACGAGCAGTACTTC
TRBV30	.	.	TRBJ2-1	CAWEAGSYNEQFF	TGTGCCTGGGAGGCGGGCTCCTACAATGAGCAGTTCTTC
TRBV28	.	TRBD2	TRBJ2-2	CASRTSGINGELFF	TGTGCCAGTCGGACTAGCGGGATTAACGGGGAGCTGTTTTTT
TRBV2	.	.	TRBJ2-7	CASSHPGGSYEQYF	TGTGCCAGCAGCCACCCAGGGGGGTCCTACGAGCAGTACTTC
TRBV4-3	.	.	TRBJ1-6	CASSQEGGVGSPLHF	TGCGCCAGCAGCCAAGAAGGGGGAGTGGGTTCACCCCTCCACTTT
TRBV10-3	.	.	TRBJ2-3	CAGQGGGLSTDTQYF	TGTGCCGGCCAAGGGGGGGGCCTTAGCACAGATACGCAGTATTTT
TRBV27	.	TRBD2	TRBJ2-7	CASAPTRGFGQQYF	TGTGCCAGCGCCCCCACGCGGGGGTTTGGACAGCAGTACTTC